These 26 T cell receptor beta chains came from one sample sequenced in a study of T cell responses to AZD1222 COVID-19 vaccine. Produced via immunoSEQ multiplex PCR; TCRdb's table is partial and in-frame only. The sample has 140,000 to 150,000 clones, 82% seen once; the top ten hold over 4%. Source: peripheral blood, taken on day 0 of MenACWY control vaccination. All receptors come from an adult in good health.

To note about this clone: The junction departs from germline at one end; a sequencing error may be responsible. This chain joins TRBV12-5 and TRBJ1-1; D is possibly TRBD1 (5 bases). This CDR3 is 12 amino acids long. The germline V gene has CDR1 LGHNT and CDR2 FRNRAP. The chain's CDR3 is CASGAQGDPGDF. CDR3 nucleotides: TGTGCTAGTGGAGCTCAAGGGGACCCGGGGGACTTT.

This clone is a singleton in its sample. V usage is TRBV5-1 and J usage is TRBJ2-3; no firm D call. V lost 2 bases to trimming and J lost 6 bases, with 7 bases between them. This CDR3 spans 12 amino acids. Germline V gives CDR1 SGHRS, CDR2 YFSETQ. The CDR3 sequence: CASSFSLDTQYF. The DNA of the CDR3 is TGCGCCAGCAGCTTCAGCCTGGATACGCAGTATTTT.

The V gene is TRBV7-8, the J gene TRBJ1-3; 7 nucleotides match TRBD1. Trimming took 2 bases from V and 4 from J; bases not matched to a gene: 5. CDR3 size: 15 residues. In germline, CDR1 is SGHVS, CDR2 FQNEAQ. DNA of the CDR3: TGTGCCAGCAGCTTATCCCCCAGGGGGGGAAACACCATATATTTT. This encodes CASSLSPRGGNTIYF. The full variable domain, rest sourced from reference TRBV7-8 and TRBJ1-3, is GAGVSQSPRYKVAKRGQDVALRCDPISGHVSLFWYQQALGQGPEFLTYFQNEAQLDKSGLPSDRFFAERPEGSVSTLKIQRTQQEDSAVYLCASSLSPRGGNTIYFGEGSWLTVV.

The chain combines TRBV19 with TRBJ1-5; 11 nucleotides agree with TRBD1. With V trimmed by 6 bases and J by 4 bases, 5 bases remained unmatched. Germline values: CDR1 LNHDA, CDR2 SQIVND (reference sequence). This CDR3 is built from 15 residues. Written as DNA, the CDR3 is TGTGCCAGTAGCCGGAGGGACAGGGGGAATCAGCCCCAGCATTTT. Its translation: CASSRRDRGNQPQHF.

The genes are TRBV3-1 (or the pseudogene TRBV3-2) and TRBJ1-5; D possibly corresponds to TRBD1 (5 bases). V was cut by 4 bases and J by 5 bases, with 9 bases left in between. CDR3 length: 13 amino acids. Looked up from germline, CDR1 is LGHDT and CDR2 is YNNKEL (reference sequence). CDR3 amino acids: CASSRGGYQPQHF. The DNA for the CDR3 is TGTGCCAGCAGCCGGGGCGGATATCAGCCCCAGCATTTT.

This clone is judged medium-sized. This chain links TRBV19 with TRBJ1-1; D unclear. CDR1 and CDR2 (germline): LNHDA, SQIVND (reference sequence). V shed 6 bases and J shed 2 bases, with 13 bases lying between them. This CDR3 spans 14 amino acids. The CDR3 is CASSIDRRNTEAFF. The DNA for the CDR3 is TGTGCCAGTAGCATCGATCGTAGAAACACTGAAGCTTTCTTT.

CDR3 DNA: TGTGCCAGCTCACCACCGACAGGGGGTGGCACTAATGAAAAACTGTTTTTT. The encoded protein is CASSPPTGGGTNEKLFF. The genes are TRBV18 and TRBJ1-4, with 9 bases aligning to TRBD1. The V gene's germline CDR1 is KGHSH and CDR2 LQKENI. The CDR3 runs 17 residues. V shed 0 bases and J 2 bases; nucleotides not matched to a gene: 4.

The gene calls are TRBV9 and TRBJ2-2, with D possibly matching TRBD1 (6 bases). The ends were cut back, 4 bases at V and 0 bases at J, with 19 bases in the middle. The CDR3 is made up of 18 amino acids. Germline V CDR1 and CDR2: SGDLS, YYNGEE. The CDR3 bases are TGTGCCAGCAGCTTTAGCCCCCCACAGGGACCGAACACCGGGGAGCTGTTTTTT. It codes for CASSFSPPQGPNTGELFF.

The chain joins TRBV20-1 to TRBJ1-1; 10 bases agree with TRBD1. Germline V gives CDR1 DFQATT, CDR2 SNEGSKA (reference sequence). The CDR3 sequence is 14 residues long. The ends lost 3 bases at V and 4 bases at J; junction bases unmatched: 5. The CDR3 is CSASKDRGFTEAFF. The CDR3 DNA follows: TGCAGTGCTAGTAAGGACAGGGGGTTCACTGAAGCTTTCTTT.

The chain joins TRBV7-2 to TRBJ1-1; TRBD1 might be the D (5 bases). From germline, CDR1 is SGHTA and CDR2 FQGNSA. The length of the CDR3 is 17 residues. Deletions cut 5 bases from V and 2 bases from J, with 21 bases between. The CDR3 sequence is CASSLEGSGHGNTEAFF. In DNA form, the CDR3 reads TGTGCCAGCAGCCTCGAGGGGTCAGGGCATGGAAACACTGAAGCTTTCTTT.

CDR3: CASSHRGPYEQYF. The CDR3 DNA sequence: TGTGCCAGTTCCCACAGGGGGCCCTACGAGCAGTACTTC. The rearrangement joins TRBV6-5 to TRBJ2-7, with 9 bases identical to TRBD1. CDR3 length: 13 residues. Looked up from germline, CDR1 is MNHEY and CDR2 is SVGAGI. V dropped 9 bases and J dropped 2; count of bases not matched to a gene: 5.

This chain joins TRBV21-1 and TRBJ2-7; the table gives TRBD1 as D, unverified against the DNA. TRBV21-1 is a pseudogene locus. The CDR3 extends over 13 amino acids. The CDR3 nucleotides read TGTGCCAGCGGTAAGGTAGGGGATTACGAGCAGTACGTC. Translated, it gives CASGKVGDYEQYV.

The chain couples TRBV29-1 to TRBJ2-7; TRBD2 matches at 9 bases. This CDR3 has 13 amino acids. V lost 5 bases to trimming and J lost 7 bases; unmatched junction nucleotides: 9. Germline lookup yields CDR1 SQVTM and CDR2 ANQGSEA. The CDR3 DNA reads as TGCAGCGTTTATAGCGGGGGTCCTCGGGAGCAGTACTTC. Protein sequence: CSVYSGGPREQYF.

This clone was observed a few times. The same CDR3 also results from other DNA sequences found in this sample. The V and J genes are TRBV11-2 and TRBJ1-6; no clear D gene. V lost 0 bases to trimming and J lost 5 bases, with 8 bases between them. The CDR3 totals 15 residues. Germline CDR1 SGHAT, CDR2 FQNNGV. The CDR3 reads CASSLEGGDNSPLHF. The CDR3 nucleotides are TGTGCCAGCAGCTTAGAGGGTGGTGATAATTCACCCCTCCACTTT.

This chain connects TRBV9 to TRBJ2-5; D might be TRBD1 or TRBD2, each matching 8 bases. The CDR3 runs 16 residues. Between the trimmed V and J ends, which lost 4 bases and 2 bases, there was a span of 18 bases. Germline-derived CDR1 and CDR2 are SGDLS and YYNGEE. The CDR3 DNA reads as TGTGCCAGCAGCTCAGGGGGCGGGGGGCCTCAAGAGACCCAGTACTTC. Encoded protein: CASSSGGGGPQETQYF. The whole variable domain, remainder taken from reference TRBV9 and TRBJ2-5, is DSGVTQTPKHLITATGQRVTLRCSPRSGDLSVYWYQQSLDQGLQFLIQYYNGEERAKGNILERFSAQQFPDLHSELNLSSLELGDSALYFCASSSGGGGPQETQYFGPGTRLLVL.

The chain carries TRBV6-5 and TRBJ1-3; D gene ambiguous. CDR1 and CDR2 (germline): MNHEY, SVGAGI. This CDR3 has 16 amino acids. Trimming took 4 bases from V and 0 from J, leaving 13 bases between them. The chain's CDR3 is CASSSHSGYSGNTIYF. The CDR3 nucleotides read TGTGCCAGCAGTTCCCACTCCGGGTACTCTGGAAACACCATATATTTT.

The genes are TRBV5-4 and TRBJ2-2, with 8 bases identical to TRBD2. The germline gives CDR1 SGHNT, CDR2 YYREEE (reference sequence). The CDR3 runs 15 residues. V dropped 4 bases and J dropped 7; count of bases not matched to a gene: 9. The CDR3 DNA reads as TGTGCCAGCAGCCCCCGGGGGGGAAGGGACGGGGAGCTGTTTTTT. Its translation is CASSPRGGRDGELFF.

This clone was counted many times. The chain employs TRBV27 and TRBJ2-4, with D possibly TRBD1 on 5 matching bases. The CDR3 runs to 14 residues. CDR1 and CDR2 from the germline V gene are MNHEY and SMNVEV (reference sequence). Trimming shortened V by 6 bases and J by 7 bases, and 16 bases separated the two germline ends. CDR3 amino acids: CASRSGFPGNIQYF. The CDR3 DNA reads TGTGCCAGCAGGTCAGGGTTTCCCGGTAACATTCAGTACTTC.

The V and J genes are TRBV2 and TRBJ2-3; D remains ambiguous. Between the trimmed V and J ends, which lost 8 bases and 2 bases, there was a span of 11 bases. Germline V gives CDR1 SNHLY, CDR2 FYNNEI. CDR3 length equals 13 residues. CDR3 in DNA: TGTGCCAGCTTTATCGGTGACACAGATACGCAGTATTTT. It encodes CASFIGDTDTQYF.

The chain links TRBV4-2 to TRBJ2-5, with TRBD1 matching over 7 bases. The CDR3 is 14 amino acids. J was trimmed by 5 bases and V by 4 bases; bases with no gene match: 7. CDR1 and CDR2 from the germline V gene are LGHNA and YNFKEQ. In nucleotides, the CDR3 is TGTGCCAGCAGCCTTACAGGGGTGATGGAGACCCAGTACTTC. Its translation is CASSLTGVMETQYF.

CDR3 protein: CASSLLGPTLSYNSPLHF. Written as DNA, the CDR3 is TGTGCCAGCAGTTTACTGGGGCCGACCCTTTCCTATAATTCACCCCTCCACTTT. The J gene is TRBJ1-6, the V gene TRBV27; tentatively, D is TRBD1 (5 bases). Between the trimmed V and J ends, which lost 2 bases and 1 base, there was a span of 15 bases. CDR1 and CDR2 (germline): MNHEY, SMNVEV (reference sequence). This CDR3 region has 18 residues.

The V and J genes are TRBV7-2 and TRBJ2-5; 9 bases line up with TRBD2. V dropped 1 base and J dropped 2; count of bases not matched to a gene: 5. The CDR3 runs 16 residues. The germline CDR1 and CDR2 sequences are SGHTA and FQGNSA. The CDR3 DNA is TGTGCCAGCAGCTTAGGTAGCGGGGGAGGACAAGAGACCCAGTACTTC. Its translation is CASSLGSGGGQETQYF.

DNA of the CDR3: TGTGCCAGCACACCAAAACAGGGGTATTTGGAAAAACTGTTTTTT. Protein sequence: CASTPKQGYLEKLFF. The rearrangement uses TRBV7-3 and TRBJ1-4; 7 bases are shared with TRBD1. The junction had 13 bases not matched to a gene; V was cut back by 7 bases and J by 8 bases. The germline V gene has CDR1 SGHTA and CDR2 FQGTGA. This CDR3 is 15 amino acids long.

The chain couples TRBV2 to TRBJ2-1; 7 nucleotides line up with TRBD2. Germline V gene data show CDR1 as SNHLY and CDR2 as FYNNEI. This CDR3 comprises 16 residues. V shed 7 bases and J 6 bases; nucleotides not matched to a gene: 15. The CDR3 nucleotides are TGTGCCAGCAACGAGGCGGGGGAGCTATGGGGCAATGAGCAGTTCTTC. Translation gives CASNEAGELWGNEQFF.

The chain links TRBV5-1 to TRBJ1-5; possibly TRBD1 for D (6 bases). The CDR3 runs 14 residues. Trimming took 9 bases from V and 0 from J, leaving 13 bases between them. Germline V gives CDR1 SGHRS, CDR2 YFSETQ. CDR3 region: CAIIQGYSNQPQHF. CDR3 DNA: TGCGCCATTATACAGGGATATAGCAATCAGCCCCAGCATTTT.

This chain links TRBV2 with TRBJ1-5; D gene uncertain. CDR1 and CDR2 from the germline V gene are SNHLY and FYNNEI. This CDR3 is 13 amino acids long. V lost 7 bases to trimming and J lost 0 bases, with 7 bases between them. The DNA of the CDR3 is TGTGCCAGCACTAAACGTAGCAATCAGCCCCAGCATTTT. Translated, it gives CASTKRSNQPQHF.